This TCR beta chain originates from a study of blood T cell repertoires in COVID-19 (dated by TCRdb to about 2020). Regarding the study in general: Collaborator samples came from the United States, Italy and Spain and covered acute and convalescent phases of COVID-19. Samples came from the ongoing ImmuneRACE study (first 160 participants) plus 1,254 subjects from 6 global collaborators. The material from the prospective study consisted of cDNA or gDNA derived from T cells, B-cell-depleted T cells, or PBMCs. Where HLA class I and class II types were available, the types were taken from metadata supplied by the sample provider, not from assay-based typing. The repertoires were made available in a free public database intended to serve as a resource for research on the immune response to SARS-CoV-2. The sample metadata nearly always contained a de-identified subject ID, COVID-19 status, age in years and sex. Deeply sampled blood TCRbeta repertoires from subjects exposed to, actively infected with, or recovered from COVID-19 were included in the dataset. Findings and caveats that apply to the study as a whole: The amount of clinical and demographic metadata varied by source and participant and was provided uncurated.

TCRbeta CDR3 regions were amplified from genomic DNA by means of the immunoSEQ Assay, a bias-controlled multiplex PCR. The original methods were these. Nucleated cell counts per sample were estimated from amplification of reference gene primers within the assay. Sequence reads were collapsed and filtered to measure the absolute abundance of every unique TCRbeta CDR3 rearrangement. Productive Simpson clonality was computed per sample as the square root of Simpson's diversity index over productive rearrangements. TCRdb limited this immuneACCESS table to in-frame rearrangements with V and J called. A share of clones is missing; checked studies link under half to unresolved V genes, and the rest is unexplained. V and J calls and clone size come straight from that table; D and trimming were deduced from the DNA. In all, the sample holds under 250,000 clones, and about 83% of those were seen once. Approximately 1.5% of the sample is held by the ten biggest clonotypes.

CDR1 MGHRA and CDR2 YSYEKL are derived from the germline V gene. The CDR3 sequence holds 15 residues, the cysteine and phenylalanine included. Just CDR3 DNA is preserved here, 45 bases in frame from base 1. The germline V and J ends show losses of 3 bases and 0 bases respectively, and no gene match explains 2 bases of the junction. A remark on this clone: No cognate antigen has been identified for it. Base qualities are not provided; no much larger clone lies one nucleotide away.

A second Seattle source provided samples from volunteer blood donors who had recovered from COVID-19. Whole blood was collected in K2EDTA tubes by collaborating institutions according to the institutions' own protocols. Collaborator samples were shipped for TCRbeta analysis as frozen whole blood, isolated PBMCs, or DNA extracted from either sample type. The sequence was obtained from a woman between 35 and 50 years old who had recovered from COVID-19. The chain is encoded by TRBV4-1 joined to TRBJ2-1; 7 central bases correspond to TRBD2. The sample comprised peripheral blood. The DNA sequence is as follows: TGCGCCAGCAGCCAGGGGGGGGGCTCCTACAATGAGCAGTTCTTC. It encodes CASSQGGGSYNEQFF.